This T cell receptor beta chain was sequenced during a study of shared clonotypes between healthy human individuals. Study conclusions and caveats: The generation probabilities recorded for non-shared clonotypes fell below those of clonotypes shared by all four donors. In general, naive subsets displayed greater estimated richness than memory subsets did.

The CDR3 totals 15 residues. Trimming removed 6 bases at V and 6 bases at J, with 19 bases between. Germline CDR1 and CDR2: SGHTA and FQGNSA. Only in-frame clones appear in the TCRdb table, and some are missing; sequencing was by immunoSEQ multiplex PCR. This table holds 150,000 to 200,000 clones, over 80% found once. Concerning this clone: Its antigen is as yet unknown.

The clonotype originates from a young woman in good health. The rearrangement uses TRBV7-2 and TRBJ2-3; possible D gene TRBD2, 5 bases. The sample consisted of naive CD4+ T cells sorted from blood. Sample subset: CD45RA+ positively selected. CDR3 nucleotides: TGTGCCAGCAGAGGCGCGGGTGAATGGAGGGATACGCAGTATTTT. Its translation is CASRGAGEWRDTQYF.